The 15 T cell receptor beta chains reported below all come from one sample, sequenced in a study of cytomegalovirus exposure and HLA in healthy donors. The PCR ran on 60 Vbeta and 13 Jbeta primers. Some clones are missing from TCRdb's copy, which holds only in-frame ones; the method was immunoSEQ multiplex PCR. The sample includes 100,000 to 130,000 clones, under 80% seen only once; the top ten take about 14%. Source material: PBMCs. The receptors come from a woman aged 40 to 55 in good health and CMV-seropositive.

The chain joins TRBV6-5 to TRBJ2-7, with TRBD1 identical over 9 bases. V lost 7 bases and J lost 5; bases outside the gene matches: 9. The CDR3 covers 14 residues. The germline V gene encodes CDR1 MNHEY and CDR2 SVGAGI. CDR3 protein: CASTKTGQGDEQYF. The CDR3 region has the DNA TGTGCCAGCACCAAGACGGGACAGGGCGACGAGCAGTACTTC.

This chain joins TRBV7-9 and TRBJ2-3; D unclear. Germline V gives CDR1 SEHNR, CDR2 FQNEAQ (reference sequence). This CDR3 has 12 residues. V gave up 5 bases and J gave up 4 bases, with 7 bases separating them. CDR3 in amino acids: CASSLRSDTQYF. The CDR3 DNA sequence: TGTGCCAGCAGCCTTAGATCAGATACGCAGTATTTT. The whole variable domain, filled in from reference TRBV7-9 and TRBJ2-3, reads DTGVSQNPRHKITKRGQNVTFRCDPISEHNRLYWYRQTLGQGPEFLTYFQNEAQLEKSRLLSDRFSAERPKGSFSTLEIQRTEQGDSAMYLCASSLRSDTQYFGPGTRLTVL.

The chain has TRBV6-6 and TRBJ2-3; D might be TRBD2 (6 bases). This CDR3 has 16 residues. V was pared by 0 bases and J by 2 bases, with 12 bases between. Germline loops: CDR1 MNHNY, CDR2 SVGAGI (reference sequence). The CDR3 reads CASSYSGRRSTDTQYF. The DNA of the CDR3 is TGTGCCAGCAGTTACTCGGGGAGGAGATCCACAGATACGCAGTATTTT.

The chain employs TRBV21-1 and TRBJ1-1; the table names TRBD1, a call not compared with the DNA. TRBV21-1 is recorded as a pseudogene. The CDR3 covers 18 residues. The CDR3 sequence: CASSRVIPRGRLDTEAFF. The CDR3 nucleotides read TGTGCCAGCAGCCGCGTCATCCCAAGGGGGCGCCTGGACACTGAAGCTTTCTTT.

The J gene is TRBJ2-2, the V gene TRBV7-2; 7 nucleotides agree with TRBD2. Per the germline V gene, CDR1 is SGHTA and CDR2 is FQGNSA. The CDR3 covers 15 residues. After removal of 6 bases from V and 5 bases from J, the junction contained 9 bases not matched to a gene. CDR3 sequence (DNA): TGTGCCAGCAGATTTGGGACTACTGAGACCGGGGAGCTGTTTTTT. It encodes CASRFGTTETGELFF.

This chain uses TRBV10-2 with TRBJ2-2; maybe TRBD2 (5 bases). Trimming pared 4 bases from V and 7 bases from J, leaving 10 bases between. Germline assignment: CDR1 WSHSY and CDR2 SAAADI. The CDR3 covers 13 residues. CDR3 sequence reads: CASSGVGSGELFF. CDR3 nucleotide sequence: TGCGCCAGCAGTGGAGTAGGGAGCGGGGAGCTGTTTTTT.

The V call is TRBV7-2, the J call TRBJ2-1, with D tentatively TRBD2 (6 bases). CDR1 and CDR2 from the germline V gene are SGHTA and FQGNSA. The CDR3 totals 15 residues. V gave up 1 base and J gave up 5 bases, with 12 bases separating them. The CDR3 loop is CASSLVRERHNEQFF. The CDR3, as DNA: TGTGCCAGCAGCTTAGTCCGGGAGCGTCACAATGAGCAGTTCTTC. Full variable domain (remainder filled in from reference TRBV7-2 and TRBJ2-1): GAGVSQSPSNKVTEKGKDVELRCDPISGHTALYWYRQSLGQGLEFLIYFQGNSAPDKSGLPSDRFSAERTGGSVSTLTIQRTQQEDSAVYLCASSLVRERHNEQFFGPGTRLTVL.

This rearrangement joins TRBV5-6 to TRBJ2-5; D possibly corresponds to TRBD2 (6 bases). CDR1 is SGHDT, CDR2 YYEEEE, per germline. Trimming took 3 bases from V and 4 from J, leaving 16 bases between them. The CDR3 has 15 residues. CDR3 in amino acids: CASSSGGRGRETQYF. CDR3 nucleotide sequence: TGTGCCAGCAGCTCTGGAGGGCGGGGCCGAGAGACCCAGTACTTC. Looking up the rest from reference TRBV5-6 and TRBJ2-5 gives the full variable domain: DAGVTQSPTHLIKTRGQQVTLRCSPKSGHDTVSWYQQALGQGPQFIFQYYEEEERQRGNFPDRFSGHQFPNYSSELNVNALLLGDSALYLCASSSGGRGRETQYFGPGTRLLVL.

The CDR3 loop reads CASSVDKFIAQHF. In DNA form, the CDR3 reads TGTGCCAGCAGTGTAGACAAGTTTATTGCCCAGCATTTT. The chain joins TRBV27 to TRBJ1-5; no reliable D call. Trimming took 5 bases from V and 11 from J, leaving 16 bases between them. This CDR3 has 13 residues. CDR1 is MNHEY, CDR2 SMNVEV, per germline (reference sequence).

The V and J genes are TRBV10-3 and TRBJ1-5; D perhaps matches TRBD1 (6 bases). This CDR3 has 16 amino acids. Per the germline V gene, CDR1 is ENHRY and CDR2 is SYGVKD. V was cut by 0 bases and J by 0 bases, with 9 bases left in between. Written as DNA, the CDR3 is TGTGCCATCAGTGAGTCGGACAGTGGTAGCAATCAGCCCCAGCATTTT. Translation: CAISESDSGSNQPQHF.

CDR3 sequence (DNA): TGTGCCAGCAGCCCGGTGACAGGGTTCGCTGAAGCTTTCTTT. As protein: CASSPVTGFAEAFF. The chain uses TRBV5-6 and TRBJ1-1, with 7 positions matching TRBD1. V lost 4 bases to trimming and J lost 6 bases; unmatched junction nucleotides: 9. CDR1 and CDR2 (germline): SGHDT, YYEEEE. The CDR3 has 14 amino acids.

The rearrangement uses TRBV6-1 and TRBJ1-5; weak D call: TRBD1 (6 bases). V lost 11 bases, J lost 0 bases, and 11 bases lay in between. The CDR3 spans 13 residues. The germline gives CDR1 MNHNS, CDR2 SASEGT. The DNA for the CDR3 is TGTGCCGGAAGACAGGATAGCAATCAGCCCCAGCATTTT. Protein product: CAGRQDSNQPQHF.

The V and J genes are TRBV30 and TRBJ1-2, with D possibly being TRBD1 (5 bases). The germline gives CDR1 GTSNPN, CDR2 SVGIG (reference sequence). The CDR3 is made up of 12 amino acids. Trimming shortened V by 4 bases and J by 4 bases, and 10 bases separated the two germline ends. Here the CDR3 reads CAWTQDGYGYTF. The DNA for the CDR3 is TGTGCCTGGACACAGGACGGCTATGGCTACACCTTC.

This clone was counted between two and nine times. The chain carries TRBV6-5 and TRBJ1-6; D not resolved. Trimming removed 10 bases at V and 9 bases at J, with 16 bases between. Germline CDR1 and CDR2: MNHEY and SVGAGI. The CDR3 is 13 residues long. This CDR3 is CATADGFISPLHF. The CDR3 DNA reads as TGTGCCACGGCGGATGGTTTTATTTCACCCCTCCACTTT.

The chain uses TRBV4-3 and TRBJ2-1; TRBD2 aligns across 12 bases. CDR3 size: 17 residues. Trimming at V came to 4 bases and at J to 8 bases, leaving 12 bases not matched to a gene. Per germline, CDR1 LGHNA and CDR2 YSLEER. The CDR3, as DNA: TGCGCCAGCAGCCGAGCAATACTAGCGGGGGGTGGCGATGAGCAGTTCTTC. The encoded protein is CASSRAILAGGGDEQFF.